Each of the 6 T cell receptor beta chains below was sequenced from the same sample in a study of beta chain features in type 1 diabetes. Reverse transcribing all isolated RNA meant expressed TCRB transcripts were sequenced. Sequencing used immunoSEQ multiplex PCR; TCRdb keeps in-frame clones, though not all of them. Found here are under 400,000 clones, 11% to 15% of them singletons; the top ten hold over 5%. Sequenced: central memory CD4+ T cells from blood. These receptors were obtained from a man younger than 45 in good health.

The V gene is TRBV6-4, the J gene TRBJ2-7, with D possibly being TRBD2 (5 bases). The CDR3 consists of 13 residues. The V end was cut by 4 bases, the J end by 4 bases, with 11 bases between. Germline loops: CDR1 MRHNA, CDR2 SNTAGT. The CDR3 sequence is CASSASLGYEQYF. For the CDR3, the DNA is TGTGCCAGCAGTGCCTCACTAGGGTACGAGCAGTACTTC.

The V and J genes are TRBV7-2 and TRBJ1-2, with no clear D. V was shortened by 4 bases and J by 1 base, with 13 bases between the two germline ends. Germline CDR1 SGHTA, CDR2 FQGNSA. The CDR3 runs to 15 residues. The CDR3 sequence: CASSSPRGINYGYTF. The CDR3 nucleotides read TGTGCCAGCAGCTCTCCCCGAGGTATTAACTATGGCTACACCTTC.

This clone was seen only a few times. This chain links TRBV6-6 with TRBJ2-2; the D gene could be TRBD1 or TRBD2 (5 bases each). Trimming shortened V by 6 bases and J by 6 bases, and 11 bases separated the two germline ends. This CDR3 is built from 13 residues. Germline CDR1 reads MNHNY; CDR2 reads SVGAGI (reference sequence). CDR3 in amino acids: CASSQRGPGELFF. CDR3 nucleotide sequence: TGTGCCAGCAGCCAGAGGGGACCCGGGGAGCTGTTTTTT.

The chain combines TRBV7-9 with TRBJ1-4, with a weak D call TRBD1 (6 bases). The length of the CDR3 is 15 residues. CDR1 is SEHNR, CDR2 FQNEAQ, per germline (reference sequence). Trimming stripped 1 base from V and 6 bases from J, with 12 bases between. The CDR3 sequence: CASSLEGGEYEKLFF. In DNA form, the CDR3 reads TGTGCCAGCAGCTTAGAGGGGGGCGAGTATGAAAAACTGTTTTTT.

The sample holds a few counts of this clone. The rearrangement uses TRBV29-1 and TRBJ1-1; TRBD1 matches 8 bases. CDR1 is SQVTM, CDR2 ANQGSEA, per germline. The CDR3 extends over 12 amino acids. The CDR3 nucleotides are TGCGGGACCGGGACAGGTCGGACTGAAGCTTTCTTT. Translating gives CGTGTGRTEAFF.

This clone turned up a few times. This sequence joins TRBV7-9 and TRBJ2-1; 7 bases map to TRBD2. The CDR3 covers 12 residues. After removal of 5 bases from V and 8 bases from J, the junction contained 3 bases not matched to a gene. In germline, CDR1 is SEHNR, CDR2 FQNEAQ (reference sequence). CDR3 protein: CASSQGGDEQFF. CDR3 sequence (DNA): TGTGCCAGCAGCCAGGGAGGGGATGAGCAGTTCTTC. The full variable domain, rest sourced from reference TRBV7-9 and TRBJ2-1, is DTGVSQNPRHKITKRGQNVTFRCDPISEHNRLYWYRQTLGQGPEFLTYFQNEAQLEKSRLLSDRFSAERPKGSFSTLEIQRTEQGDSAMYLCASSQGGDEQFFGPGTRLTVL.